The present TCR beta chain was sequenced within a study of shared T cell receptors in the human thymus. The V and J ends lost 3 bases and 0 bases, in that order; junction bases with no gene match: 6. From germline, CDR1 is ENHRY and CDR2 SYGVKD. The CDR3 consists of 16 residues. Libraries were prepared by immunoSEQ multiplex PCR; TCRdb keeps only in-frame clonotypes and omits some of them. The sample has approximately 580,000 clones, 75% to 85% seen once. These data were also filed under a second study, of human thymus T cells. Turning to that study: Thymic material originated from resections removed in the course of corrective heart surgery.

The genes are TRBV10-3 and TRBJ2-7, with 9 bases lining up with TRBD2. Sequencing input: thymocytes. The origin of this receptor is a boy less than two years old with a congenital heart defect. Here the CDR3 reads CAISDGLAGNSYEQYF. The CDR3 DNA sequence: TGTGCCATCAGTGACGGGCTAGCGGGGAACTCCTACGAGCAGTACTTC.